A selection of T cell receptor beta chains follows, all from one sample in a study of T cell repertoires in cytomegalovirus infection. TCRdb used MiXCR to reprocess the reads, holding one entry per CDR3 protein. The profile shows hundreds of thousands of distinct CDR3 sequences, approximately 33% of them singletons. No antigens are known for them. The sequenced sample was cultured PBMCs, obtained from culture after CMV antigen stimulation. These receptors all stem from a human donor in good health (CMV status not recorded). Some clones in this sample may be carry-over from other donors' samples. CDR3s include the opening cysteine and the closing phenylalanine or tryptophan. D genes are given only for firm matches. The listing skips clone size in some rows; elsewhere it reads once, few, many or a size class.

clone size	D gene	V gene	J gene	CDR3 protein	CDR3 DNA
many	NA	TRBV7-8	TRBJ2-3	CASSSIMGTDTQYF	TGTGCCAGCAGCAGCATCATGGGAACAGATACGCAGTATTTT
NA	NA	TRBV18	TRBJ1-3	CASSLEVFLSGNTIYF	TGTGCCAGCTCACTCGAGGTCTTTCTCTCTGGAAACACCATATATTTT
NA	NA	TRBV20-1	TRBJ2-1	CSARTGASEQFF	TGCAGTGCTAGAACGGGGGCGAGTGAGCAGTTCTTC
NA	NA	TRBV4-1	TRBJ2-1	CASSQGASSYNEQFF	TGCGCCAGCAGCCAAGGGGCTAGCTCCTACAATGAGCAGTTCTTC
few	NA	TRBV14	TRBJ2-1	CASSQDVGVSYNEQFF	TGTGCCAGCAGCCAAGACGTCGGGGTTTCCTACAATGAGCAGTTCTTC
NA	NA	TRBV3-1	TRBJ1-4	CASSQGRQTNEKLFF	TGTGCCAGCAGCCAAGGGAGGCAAACTAATGAAAAACTGTTTTTT
few	NA	TRBV19	TRBJ1-1	CASSRYRGMNTEAFF	TGTGCCAGTAGTCGGTACCGGGGCATGAACACTGAAGCTTTCTTT
NA	NA	TRBV6-5	TRBJ2-1	CASSYSADSYNEQFF	TGTGCCAGCAGTTACTCAGCTGACTCCTACAATGAGCAGTTCTTC
NA	NA	TRBV6-1	TRBJ2-5	CASISDRPETQYF	TGTGCCAGCATCTCAGACAGGCCGGAGACCCAGTACTTC
few	NA	TRBV4-3	TRBJ2-5	CASSQAWGLGPQETQYF	TGCGCCAGCAGCCAAGCGTGGGGGCTGGGACCCCAAGAGACCCAGTACTTC
NA	TRBD2	TRBV7-9	TRBJ2-1	CASSPASGAYNEQSF	TGTGCCAGCAGCCCTGCTAGCGGAGCCTACAATGAGCAGTCCTTC
few	NA	TRBV7-2	TRBJ2-5	CASSFTAQETQYF	TGTGCCAGCAGCTTCACCGCTCAAGAGACCCAGTACTTC
NA	NA	TRBV28	TRBJ1-1	CAVRGISTEAFF	TGTGCCGTGCGGGGGATCAGTACTGAAGCTTTCTTT
NA	NA	TRBV6-1	TRBJ2-2	CASSESFGGTGELFF	TGTGCCAGCAGTGAATCCTTTGGGGGCACCGGGGAGCTGTTTTTT
NA	NA	TRBV6-1	TRBJ2-6	CASSDYSGANVLTF	TGTGCCAGCAGTGATTACTCTGGGGCCAACGTCCTGACTTTC
few	NA	TRBV4-1	TRBJ1-5	CASSQDQGINQPQHF	TGCGCCAGCAGCCAAGATCAGGGGATCAATCAGCCCCAGCATTTT
NA	NA	TRBV20-1	TRBJ2-3	CSILLDTQYF	TGCAGTATTCTTTTAGATACGCAGTATTTT
few	NA	TRBV7-6	TRBJ1-6	CASSSQGGGSPLHF	TGTGCCAGCAGCTCACAGGGAGGTGGTTCACCCCTCCACTTT
NA	NA	TRBV5-4	TRBJ2-7	CASSQSGTRYEQYF	TGTGCCAGCAGCCAGAGCGGTACCCGCTACGAGCAGTACTTC
NA	TRBD2	TRBV6-2/TRBV6-3	TRBJ2-1	CASKYLAGAAEQFF	TGTGCCAGCAAATACCTAGCGGGAGCGGCTGAGCAGTTCTTC
NA	TRBD1	TRBV6-6	TRBJ1-5	CASSYPNQGARNQPQHF	TGTGCCAGCAGTTACCCAAACCAGGGGGCGCGCAATCAGCCCCAGCATTTT
many	NA	TRBV7-2	TRBJ1-1	CASSFLRRAEAFF	TGTGCCAGCAGCTTCTTACGGCGCGCTGAAGCTTTCTTT
NA	NA	TRBV29-1	TRBJ2-2	CSVRTDTGELFF	TGCAGCGTCCGGACGGACACCGGGGAGCTGTTTTTT
many	NA	TRBV7-2	TRBJ2-3	CASSLERSDTQYF	TGTGCCAGCAGCTTAGAGCGGTCGGATACGCAGTATTTT
NA	NA	TRBV7-6	TRBJ2-7	CASSLGAAGLFPYEQYF	TGTGCCAGCAGCTTAGGGGCTGCGGGACTGTTCCCCTACGAGCAGTACTTC
once	NA	TRBV24-1	TRBJ2-5	CAISQGGLQETQYF	TGTGCCATCTCACAGGGTGGCCTCCAAGAGACCCAGTACTTC
many	TRBD1	TRBV7-6	TRBJ1-5	CASSLRQGPNQPQHF	TGTGCCAGCAGCCTAAGACAGGGGCCAAATCAGCCCCAGCATTTT
once	NA	TRBV19	TRBJ1-4	CASSIPATNEKLFF	TGTGCCAGTAGTATACCTGCAACTAATGAAAAACTGTTTTTT
few	TRBD2	TRBV5-4	TRBJ2-5	CASSPTRMTSGVETQYF	TGTGCCAGCAGCCCGACTCGGATGACTAGCGGGGTAGAGACCCAGTACTTC
few	NA	TRBV19	TRBJ2-3	CASSDPRGQDRDTQYF	TGTGCCAGTAGTGACCCCAGGGGCCAGGACCGAGATACGCAGTATTTT
NA	NA	TRBV7-9	TRBJ2-1	CASTLDPFNEQFF	TGTGCCAGCACCCTAGACCCTTTCAATGAGCAGTTCTTC